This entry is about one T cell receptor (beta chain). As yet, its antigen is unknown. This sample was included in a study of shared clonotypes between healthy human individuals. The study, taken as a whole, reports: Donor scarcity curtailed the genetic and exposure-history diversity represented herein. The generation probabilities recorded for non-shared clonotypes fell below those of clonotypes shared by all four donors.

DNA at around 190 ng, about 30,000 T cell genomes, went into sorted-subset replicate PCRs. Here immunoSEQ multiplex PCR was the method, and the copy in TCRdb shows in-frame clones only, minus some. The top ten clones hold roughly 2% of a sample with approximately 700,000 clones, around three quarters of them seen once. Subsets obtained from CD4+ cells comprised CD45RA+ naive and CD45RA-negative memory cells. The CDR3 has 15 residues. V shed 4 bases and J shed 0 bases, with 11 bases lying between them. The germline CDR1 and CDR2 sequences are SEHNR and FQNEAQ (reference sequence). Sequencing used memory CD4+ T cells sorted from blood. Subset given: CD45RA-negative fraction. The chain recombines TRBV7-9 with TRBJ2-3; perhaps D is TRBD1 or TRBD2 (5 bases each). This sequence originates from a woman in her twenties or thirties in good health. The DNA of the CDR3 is TGTGCCAGCAGCTCGGGACGGATGAGCACAGATACGCAGTATTTT. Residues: CASSSGRMSTDTQYF.